This is a list of T cell receptor beta chains from one sample in a study of blood T cell repertoires in COVID-19. TCRdb's table, derived via immunoSEQ multiplex PCR, lists solely in-frame clones and lacks some. The sample contains 98,000 or so clones, over 80% of which appear only once. The sample was peripheral blood. The source is a man aged 50 or older with acute or convalescent COVID-19. The CDR3 runs from the conserved cysteine through the conserved F or W. The order of the fields is clone size, J gene, V gene, D gene, CDR3 length, CDR3 DNA, CDR3 protein. A D gene is named only where the DNA matches it firmly. Expanded clones get a size class; other rows say once, few or many, or leave the size out.

.,TRBJ1-6,TRBV30,.,16,TGTGCCTGGAACCAGGGGCAGGGCTCCTATAATTCACCCCTCCACTTT,CAWNQGQGSYNSPLHF
.,TRBJ1-1,TRBV5-1,TRBD1,15,TGCGCCAGCAGCTTGGGCCGGGACAGCCATTCTGGGGCTTTCTTT,CASSLGRDSHSGAFF
.,TRBJ2-1,TRBV7-2,TRBD2,15,TGTGCCAGCAGCTCCGGGACTAGCGGGATCCGGTGGCAGTTCTTC,CASSSGTSGIRWQFF
.,TRBJ1-2,TRBV7-2,TRBD1,15,TGTGCCAGCAGCCCGGGGGGACAGGGGATTTATGGCTACACCTTC,CASSPGGQGIYGYTF
once,TRBJ1-3,TRBV10-3,.,12,TGTGCCATCGGAGGCTCTGGAAACACCATATATTTT,CAIGGSGNTIYF
.,TRBJ2-6,TRBV3-1/TRBV3-2,TRBD1,16,TGTGCCAGCAGCCTAGGGACAGGGGTTGGGGCCAACGTCCTGACTTTC,CASSLGTGVGANVLTF
once,TRBJ1-1,TRBV6-5,.,11,TGTGCCAGCATCCAGAACACTGAAGCTTTCTTT,CASIQNTEAFF
.,TRBJ2-7,TRBV27,TRBD1,13,TGTGCCAGACGTAGGGACAGGGCCTACGAGCAGTACTTC,CARRRDRAYEQYF
once,TRBJ2-1,TRBV18,.,15,TGTGCCAGCTCACCCGACGGCCTCGACGGGAATGAGCAGTTCTTC,CASSPDGLDGNEQFF
.,TRBJ2-1,TRBV9,TRBD2,15,TGTGCCAGCAGCGTAGCGGGAGGGCCGTTAGATGAGCAGTTCTTC,CASSVAGGPLDEQFF
.,TRBJ1-2,TRBV3-1/TRBV3-2,.,14,TGTGCCAGCAGCCAAGATAGGGAGTTATATGGCTACACCTTC,CASSQDRELYGYTF
.,TRBJ2-7,TRBV5-6,.,13,TGTGCCAGCAGCGTTGGGGCGGTTTACGAGCAGTACTTC,CASSVGAVYEQYF
.,TRBJ2-3,TRBV15,TRBD1,16,TGTGCCACCAGCAGTACGTGGGACAGGGACACAGATACGCAGTATTTT,CATSSTWDRDTDTQYF
.,TRBJ2-3,TRBV7-8,TRBD2,18,TGTGCCAGCAGCATTCCGGGACTAGCGGGAGGATTGACAGATACGCAGTATTTT,CASSIPGLAGGLTDTQYF
.,TRBJ1-6,TRBV19,.,13,TGTGCCAGTAGGCAGGATAAAGATTCACCCCTCCACTTT,CASRQDKDSPLHF
.,TRBJ2-3,TRBV3-1/TRBV3-2,.,13,TGTGCCAGCAGCCAACGAGGCACAGATACGCAGTATTTT,CASSQRGTDTQYF
.,TRBJ2-1,TRBV27,TRBD2,13,TGTGCCAGCCGTCGGGGGGAAAAAGATGAGCAGTTCTTC,CASRRGEKDEQFF
.,TRBJ2-1,TRBV24-1,TRBD1,13,TGTGCCACCTCGGGACAGGGTAGGGGTGAGCAGTTCTTC,CATSGQGRGEQFF
.,TRBJ1-6,TRBV19,.,15,TGTGCCAGTAGTATGATGGCAGGGGAGCATTCACCCCTCCACTTT,CASSMMAGEHSPLHF
once,TRBJ2-1,TRBV5-1,TRBD2,16,TGCGCCAGCAGCCCAAACGGGGCTAGCGGGCACAATGAGCAGTTCTTC,CASSPNGASGHNEQFF
.,TRBJ2-1,TRBV5-6,TRBD2,11,TGTGCCAGCAGCCGGGGGGGTGAGCAGTTCTTC,CASSRGGEQFF
.,TRBJ2-3,TRBV19,TRBD2,14,TGTGCCGTTACTAGCGGGAGGAACACAGATACGCAGTATTTT,CAVTSGRNTDTQYF
.,TRBJ2-5,TRBV5-4,TRBD1,13,TGTGCCAGCAGACCGACAGGGGTGGAGACCCAGTACTTC,CASRPTGVETQYF
.,TRBJ1-5,TRBV12-5,TRBD1,16,TGTGCTAGTGGGAATACCAAGGACAGGGGATATCAGCCCCAGCATTTT,CASGNTKDRGYQPQHF
.,TRBJ1-1,TRBV6-5,.,11,TGTGCCAGCAGTTACTTCGGGGGAGCTTTCTTT,CASSYFGGAFF
.,TRBJ1-1,TRBV4-1,.,18,TGCGCCAGCAGCCAAGATCGGAGGGCGAGGGGTATGAACACTGAAGCTTTCTTT,CASSQDRRARGMNTEAFF
.,TRBJ1-4,TRBV27,TRBD1,14,TGTGCCAGCGGCAGGGACAGCAAGGGGAAAAAACTGTTTTTT,CASGRDSKGKKLFF
.,TRBJ1-1,TRBV28,.,12,TGTGCCAGCAGCCTAATGGACACTGAAGCTTTCTTT,CASSLMDTEAFF
.,TRBJ2-7,TRBV11-2,TRBD1,14,TGTGCCAGCAGCCCCCGACAGGGCTCCTACGAGCAGTACTTC,CASSPRQGSYEQYF
.,TRBJ2-3,TRBV9,.,15,TGTGCCAGCAGCGTGGGTAGCGGATACACAGATACGCAGTATTTT,CASSVGSGYTDTQYF
.,TRBJ2-2,TRBV21-1,.,22,TGTGCCAGCAGCATCGTAAAGGTTAGAGACAGGGTGTCCTTAGGGGACACCGGGGAGCTGTTTTTT,CASSIVKVRDRVSLGDTGELFF
.,TRBJ1-4,TRBV7-9,.,14,TGTGCCAGCAGCTTACGACAGGATAATGAAAAACTGTTTTTT,CASSLRQDNEKLFF
.,TRBJ2-2,TRBV19,.,15,TGTGCCAGTAGTATCGCTACAGGTAGTACCGGGGAGCTGTTTTTT,CASSIATGSTGELFF